Detailed here is one T cell receptor (beta chain). This table comes from immunoSEQ multiplex PCR, and its TCRdb copy is limited to in-frame clones, with some not included. The repertoire holds about 310,000 clones, with roughly 90% as singletons. These data belong to a study of blood T cell repertoires in COVID-19. Study-level information: Sites in the United States, Italy and Spain provided acute and convalescent COVID-19 samples. Sources were T cells, B-cell-depleted T cells, or PBMCs; the material itself was cDNA or gDNA.

The V gene lost 0 bases and the J gene lost 7 bases, with 7 bases spanning the gap. This CDR3 has 13 amino acids. Germline V lookup: CDR1 LGHNA, CDR2 YSLEER. Participants were aged about 18 to 90 years, lived in 20 to 25 US areas, and enrolled virtually. Cohort 3 recovery required two negative PCRs, clearance, or symptom resolution. The genes are TRBV4-3 and TRBJ1-5; tentative D call: TRBD1 (5 bases). The sequence came from a woman aged 18-29 years who had recovered from COVID-19. Specimen: PBMCs or T cells enriched from blood (not recorded which). CDR3 in amino acids: CASSQDQGQPQHF. The CDR3 nucleotides read TGCGCCAGCAGCCAAGACCAGGGACAGCCCCAGCATTTT.